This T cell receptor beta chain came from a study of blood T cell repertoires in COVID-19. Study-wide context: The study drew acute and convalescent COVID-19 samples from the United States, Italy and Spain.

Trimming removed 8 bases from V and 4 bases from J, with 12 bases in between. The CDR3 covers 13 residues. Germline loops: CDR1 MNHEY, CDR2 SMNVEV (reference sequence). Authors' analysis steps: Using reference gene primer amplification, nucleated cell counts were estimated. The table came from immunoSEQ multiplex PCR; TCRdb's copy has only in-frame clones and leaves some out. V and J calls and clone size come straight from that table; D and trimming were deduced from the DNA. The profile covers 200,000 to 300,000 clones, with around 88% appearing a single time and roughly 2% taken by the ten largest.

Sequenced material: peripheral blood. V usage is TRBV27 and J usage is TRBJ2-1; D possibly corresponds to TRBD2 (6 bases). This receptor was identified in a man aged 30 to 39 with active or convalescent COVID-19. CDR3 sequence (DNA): TGTGCCAGCGACGGGGGACCTTACAATGAGCAGTTCTTC. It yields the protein CASDGGPYNEQFF.